The 21 T cell receptor beta chains below come from one sample, sequenced in a study of blood T cells in healthy people across ages. Next came a second PCR, run for about 7 to 12 cycles, which used a sample-barcoded 5' primer along with a J-beta primer mix. From the 5' RACE reads, TCRdb called clonotypes with MiXCR, one entry per CDR3 protein. The sample lists approximately 1,700,000 distinct CDR3 sequences; approximately 39% were seen once. Material: blood. These receptors were collected from a human donor in good health.

This chain connects TRBV5-6 to TRBJ2-3; tentative D call: TRBD2 (6 bases). Germline-derived CDR1 and CDR2 are SGHDT and YYEEEE. V gave up 1 base and J gave up 2 bases, with 14 bases separating them. This CDR3 region has 16 residues. CDR3 loop: CASSLKRAGITDTQYF. CDR3 DNA: TGTGCCAGCAGCTTGAAGCGAGCGGGCATCACAGATACGCAGTATTTT.

This clonotype was detected ten times or more. This chain links TRBV3-1 with TRBJ2-5; D gene uncertain. V was cut by 1 base and J by 1 base, with 7 bases left in between. Germline CDR1 LGHDT, CDR2 YNNKEL (reference sequence). The CDR3 sequence is 14 residues long. This chain's CDR3 is CASSQVGGQETQYF. The CDR3 nucleotides are TGTGCCAGCAGCCAAGTCGGCGGCCAAGAGACCCAGTACTTC.

The chain links TRBV24-1 to TRBJ2-5, with D perhaps matching TRBD1 (5 bases). V dropped 5 bases and J dropped 5 bases, with 14 bases sitting between them. The germline CDR1 and CDR2 sequences are KGHDR and SFDVKD. CDR3 size: 14 residues. For the CDR3, the DNA is TGTGCCACCAGTGGGGTCAGGGAAGGGGAGACCCAGTACTTC. The encoded protein is CATSGVREGETQYF.

A word on this clonotype: At one end the junction does not follow the germline gene, possibly because of a read error. The chain is built from TRBV24-1 and TRBJ2-1; D is unclear. This CDR3 spans 12 amino acids. CDR1 KGHDR and CDR2 SFDVKD come from the germline V gene. The CDR3 spells CATRDLVDEQFF. CDR3 nucleotide sequence: TGTGCCACCAGGGATTTAGTGGATGAGCAGTTCTTC.

This rearrangement joins TRBV7-2 to TRBJ2-7; 7 bases match TRBD2. The J segment lost 1 base and the V segment lost 3 bases, leaving 6 bases of the junction unmatched. The germline V gene encodes CDR1 SGHTA and CDR2 FQGNSA. The CDR3 has 15 amino acids. The CDR3 protein is CASSFASGDSYEQYF. Here the CDR3 DNA reads TGTGCCAGCAGCTTCGCCAGCGGGGATTCCTACGAGCAGTACTTC.

V and J are TRBV18 and TRBJ1-1; D is ambiguous. Germline CDR1 KGHSH, CDR2 LQKENI. V was pared by 2 bases and J by 7 bases, with 11 bases between. The CDR3 contains 13 residues. The CDR3 is CASSPEMTDEAFF. CDR3 bases: TGTGCCAGCTCACCAGAGATGACGGATGAAGCTTTCTTT.

The chain combines TRBV12-3 or TRBV12-4 with TRBJ2-7, with TRBD2 matching 8 bases. This CDR3 comprises 14 residues. The J segment lost 6 bases and the V segment lost 3 bases, leaving 7 bases of the junction unmatched. CDR3 region: CASSLGLVDVEQYF. The CDR3 DNA is TGTGCCAGCAGTTTGGGACTAGTGGATGTCGAGCAGTACTTC.

J is TRBJ2-5 and V is TRBV7-3; tentatively, D is TRBD1 (5 bases). Germline CDR1 SGHTA, CDR2 FQGTGA. CDR3 length: 13 amino acids. V lost 5 bases, J lost 7 bases, and 14 bases lay in between. The DNA of the CDR3 is TGTGCCAGCAGCCCCCAGGGCTCGGGGACCCAGTACTTC. Translated, it gives CASSPQGSGTQYF.

On this clonotype itself: The conserved phenylalanine or tryptophan is not found at the CDR3 terminus, so this likely reflects a read error. The chain links TRBV9 to TRBJ1-5; D unresolved. Germline CDR1 reads SGDLS; CDR2 reads YYNGEE. V was clipped by 0 bases and J by 0 bases, with 7 bases between them. The CDR3 runs to 15 residues. The DNA for the CDR3 is TGTGCCAGCAGCGTAGCTCCAGATAGCAATCAGCCCCAGCATTTG. Encoded protein: CASSVAPDSNQPQHL.

The genes are TRBV29-1 and TRBJ2-7; D could derive from TRBD1 or TRBD2 (6 bases each). The CDR3 has 12 amino acids. Germline values: CDR1 SQVTM, CDR2 ANQGSEA. V was shortened by 1 base and J by 5 bases, with 9 bases between the two germline ends. CDR3 in amino acids: CSVEVGGDEQYF. CDR3 nucleotide sequence: TGCAGCGTTGAAGTGGGGGGCGACGAGCAGTACTTC.

CDR3 in amino acids: CASTIRDAGRSEAFF. The CDR3 DNA reads TGCGCCAGCACAATCCGGGACGCGGGCCGATCAGAAGCTTTCTTT. The V and J genes are TRBV4-1 and TRBJ1-1, with a possible D match to TRBD1 (5 bases). Germline CDR1 is MGHRA and CDR2 is YSYEKL. Trimming cost V 7 bases and J 8 bases, with 23 bases left between them. The CDR3 has 15 residues.

This clonotype was counted once. The V and J genes are TRBV12-3 or TRBV12-4 and TRBJ1-2; TRBD1 is a possible D gene (6 bases). The V and J ends lost 5 bases and 1 base respectively, with 17 bases between them. CDR3 length equals 16 residues. The CDR3 sequence is CASSLAGDTYNYGYTF. Here the CDR3 DNA reads TGTGCCAGCAGTCTCGCAGGGGATACCTATAACTATGGCTACACCTTC.

The rearrangement joins TRBV5-6 to TRBJ2-7; no definite D call. The CDR3 extends over 16 amino acids. Trimming took 0 bases from V and 2 from J, leaving 15 bases between them. Germline CDR1 and CDR2: SGHDT and YYEEEE. The chain's CDR3 is CASSLEGDGVAYEQYF. In DNA form, the CDR3 reads TGTGCCAGCAGCTTGGAAGGAGATGGAGTGGCCTACGAGCAGTACTTC.

The chain combines TRBV28 with TRBJ1-6; no firm D call. Deletions cut 4 bases from V and 12 bases from J, with 10 bases between. Germline CDR1 MDHEN, CDR2 SYDVKM. The CDR3 is 12 residues long. The CDR3 region has the DNA TGTGCCAGCAGTTCCCCAATCATACCCCTCCACTTT. Its protein is CASSSPIIPLHF.

V usage is TRBV20-1 and J usage is TRBJ2-1; no reliable D call. Trimming cost V 5 bases and J 4 bases, with 9 bases left between them. This CDR3 is 12 amino acids long. Per the germline V gene, CDR1 is DFQATT and CDR2 is SNEGSKA (reference sequence). Here the CDR3 reads CSAGRVYNEQFF. In nucleotides, the CDR3 is TGCAGTGCTGGACGGGTTTACAATGAGCAGTTCTTC.

There are a few counts of this clonotype. V usage is TRBV24-1 and J usage is TRBJ2-1; 10 positions agree with TRBD1. Germline-derived CDR1 and CDR2 are KGHDR and SFDVKD. Losses at the gene ends were 3 bases for V and 9 bases for J; bases not matched to a gene: 10. This CDR3 spans 16 amino acids. For the CDR3, the DNA is TGTGCCACCAGTGATCCCCGGGACAGGGGCGCGGTTGAGCAGTTCTTC. Its protein is CATSDPRDRGAVEQFF.

The chain carries TRBV28 and TRBJ2-1, with D perhaps TRBD1 or TRBD2 (5 bases each). Trimming took off 7 bases at V and 10 bases at J, with 14 bases between the two ends. Germline CDR1 MDHEN, CDR2 SYDVKM. The CDR3 length is 12 residues. CDR3 in DNA: TGTGCCAGCAACCAGGTTGAGGGGGAGCAGTTCTTC. It yields the protein CASNQVEGEQFF.

As concerns this clonotype: A read error may account for a junction end that differs from germline. This chain connects TRBV6-1 to TRBJ1-2, with a weak D call TRBD1 (6 bases). Germline CDR1 and CDR2: MNHNS and SASEGT. The CDR3 has 17 residues. CDR3 sequence (DNA): TGTGCCAGTAGTGACTGGACAGACGTTACGGTCCTATATGGCTACACCTTC. Protein product: CASSDWTDVTVLYGYTF.

This clonotype was found a few times. This chain connects TRBV5-1 to TRBJ2-4; 7 bases are a match to TRBD2. Losses at the gene ends were 4 bases for V and 6 bases for J; bases not matched to a gene: 7. The CDR3 sequence is 14 residues long. Germline values: CDR1 SGHRS, CDR2 YFSETQ. The CDR3 protein is CASSGKGEGNIQYF. In DNA form, the CDR3 reads TGCGCCAGCAGCGGGAAAGGGGAGGGAAACATTCAGTACTTC.

The V call is TRBV20-1, the J call TRBJ2-3; D uncertain. The CDR3 loop spans 11 amino acids. The germline CDR1 and CDR2 sequences are DFQATT and SNEGSKA (reference sequence). V was cut by 6 bases and J by 3 bases, with 7 bases left in between. CDR3 in amino acids: CSAHITDTQYF. The CDR3 DNA sequence: TGCAGTGCCCACATAACAGATACGCAGTATTTT.

The chain joins TRBV11-2 to TRBJ2-1; D possibly matches TRBD1 or TRBD2 (5 bases each). The CDR3 consists of 16 residues. Trimming stripped 5 bases from V and 5 bases from J, with 19 bases between. Per germline, CDR1 SGHAT and CDR2 FQNNGV. CDR3 region: CASSPPWGRDDNEQFF. CDR3 nucleotide sequence: TGTGCCAGCAGCCCCCCCTGGGGCAGGGACGACAATGAGCAGTTCTTC.